Shown below are 19 T cell receptor beta chains from a single sample sequenced in a study of blood T cell repertoires in COVID-19. Clones were sequenced by immunoSEQ multiplex PCR, and TCRdb holds only the in-frame ones, with some missing. The sample has about 70,000 clones, roughly 85% seen once; the top ten hold under 6%. Sequencing input: peripheral blood. The receptors shown here come from an elderly man with acute or convalescent COVID-19.

This clone appeared a single time. The V gene is TRBV5-4, the J gene TRBJ2-2; 8 bases map to TRBD1. From germline, CDR1 is SGHNT and CDR2 YYREEE (reference sequence). This CDR3 contains 15 residues. Trimming cost V 6 bases and J 3 bases; bases outside gene matches: 7. The CDR3: CASKPGGYDTGELFF. CDR3 DNA sequence: TGTGCCAGCAAACCAGGGGGCTACGACACCGGGGAGCTGTTTTTT.

The chain uses TRBV6-5 and TRBJ1-4; D not resolved. The V and J ends lost 2 bases and 8 bases respectively, with 12 bases between them. CDR1 and CDR2 from the germline V gene are MNHEY and SVGAGI. The CDR3 is 14 amino acids. This CDR3 reads CASSYLGSREKLFF. The CDR3 nucleotides read TGTGCCAGCAGTTACCTGGGCAGTCGAGAAAAACTGTTTTTT.

This clone was counted once. The V and J genes are TRBV18 and TRBJ1-4; D remains unclear. There are 15 residues in the CDR3. The germline CDR1 and CDR2 sequences are KGHSH and LQKENI. With 3 bases removed from V and 5 bases from J, the gap between germline ends came to 13 bases. The DNA for the CDR3 is TGTGCCAGCTCACCCCTTACAGCTCCCAATGAAAAACTGTTTTTT. Encoded protein: CASSPLTAPNEKLFF.

The gene calls are TRBV4-2 and TRBJ1-4, with 9 positions matching TRBD1. J was trimmed by 7 bases and V by 2 bases; bases with no gene match: 8. CDR1 and CDR2 from the germline V gene are LGHNA and YNFKEQ. The CDR3 loop spans 16 amino acids. For the CDR3, the DNA is TGTGCCAGCAGCCAACAACGGACAGGGGCGGGTGAAAAACTGTTTTTT. The encoded protein is CASSQQRTGAGEKLFF.

The chain links TRBV12-5 to TRBJ2-7, with TRBD1 identical over 7 bases. Germline CDR1 is LGHNT and CDR2 is FRNRAP. With 4 bases clipped from V and 1 base from J, the junction kept 4 bases outside the gene matches. There are 14 residues in the CDR3. In DNA form, the CDR3 reads TGTGCTAGTGGTTCCCGGACAGGTTCCTACGAGCAGTACTTC. Protein: CASGSRTGSYEQYF.

The chain links TRBV4-3 to TRBJ2-1, with TRBD2 matching over 7 bases. The CDR3 contains 17 residues. Germline V lookup: CDR1 LGHNA, CDR2 YSLEER. V was clipped by 4 bases and J by 10 bases; unmatched bases: 19. The CDR3 sequence: CASSPHGRVRGDQEQFF. The CDR3 DNA follows: TGCGCCAGCAGCCCCCACGGGCGGGTACGGGGGGACCAAGAGCAGTTCTTC.

This clone has just a few counts. This rearrangement joins TRBV5-1 to TRBJ1-1, with D tentatively TRBD1 (5 bases). Germline CDR1 reads SGHRS; CDR2 reads YFSETQ. CDR3 length equals 15 residues. V was clipped by 4 bases and J by 3 bases, with 16 bases between them. The CDR3 bases are TGCGCCAGCAGCCCGACCGACGGGGGGGACACTGAAGCTTTCTTT. Translation gives CASSPTDGGDTEAFF.

The chain links TRBV9 to TRBJ2-1; 10 bases map to TRBD1. Germline lookup yields CDR1 SGDLS and CDR2 YYNGEE. The CDR3 is 15 amino acids. V was clipped by 2 bases and J by 4 bases; unmatched bases: 3. CDR3 sequence (DNA): TGTGCCAGCAGCGTGGGGACAGGGGATTACAATGAGCAGTTCTTC. It codes for CASSVGTGDYNEQFF.

The rearrangement uses TRBV2 and TRBJ2-1; 10 nucleotides agree with TRBD2. V was pared by 7 bases and J by 7 bases, with 4 bases of the junction left unmatched. Germline V gene data show CDR1 as SNHLY and CDR2 as FYNNEI. The CDR3 totals 13 residues. CDR3 region: CASTGLADNEQFF. In DNA form, the CDR3 reads TGTGCCAGCACCGGACTAGCGGATAATGAGCAGTTCTTC.

The chain has TRBV5-1 and TRBJ1-1; D might be TRBD1 (5 bases). The CDR3 totals 14 residues. CDR1 is SGHRS, CDR2 YFSETQ, per germline. V was cut by 2 bases and J by 7 bases, with 15 bases left in between. The CDR3: CASSLGGREGEAFF. CDR3 coding DNA: TGCGCCAGCAGCTTAGGTGGCAGGGAAGGTGAAGCTTTCTTT.

The rearrangement joins TRBV2 to TRBJ1-1; a weak D match, TRBD1 (5 bases). Trimming stripped 6 bases from V and 8 bases from J, with 16 bases between. CDR1 SNHLY and CDR2 FYNNEI come from the germline V gene. The CDR3 sequence is 13 residues long. This CDR3 is CASRDTGAIEAFF. CDR3 sequence (DNA): TGTGCCAGCAGGGACACAGGAGCCATAGAAGCTTTCTTT.

The rearrangement joins TRBV5-1 to TRBJ2-5, with TRBD1 matching over 11 bases. The J segment lost 5 bases and the V segment lost 4 bases, leaving 7 bases of the junction unmatched. The CDR3 consists of 15 residues. CDR1 and CDR2 (germline): SGHRS, YFSETQ. The CDR3 coding sequence is TGCGCCAGCAGCGACGGACAGGGGGCGCTTGAGACCCAGTACTTC. As protein: CASSDGQGALETQYF.

The DNA for the CDR3 is TGTGCCAGCAGCGCCTACGCCGGGACTAGCGGGTACAATGAGCAGTTCTTC. It is translated as CASSAYAGTSGYNEQFF. The V and J genes are TRBV9 and TRBJ2-1; 12 bases are a match to TRBD2. V lost 3 bases, J lost 4 bases, and 8 bases stayed unmatched. Germline CDR1 and CDR2: SGDLS and YYNGEE. The CDR3 is 17 amino acids.

This rearrangement joins TRBV28 to TRBJ1-2; TRBD1 matches at 9 bases. This CDR3 contains 19 residues. The J segment lost 5 bases and the V segment lost 5 bases, leaving 21 bases of the junction unmatched. Germline loops: CDR1 MDHEN, CDR2 SYDVKM. In nucleotides, the CDR3 is TGTGCCAGCAGTGAAGTCAAGTGGGACAGGGCCTACGGGGGATATGGCTACACCTTC. Its translation: CASSEVKWDRAYGGYGYTF.

The chain is built from TRBV6-2 or TRBV6-3 and TRBJ2-2, with 13 nucleotides matching TRBD2. From germline, CDR1 is MNHEY and CDR2 SVGEGT. V trimming: 0 bases; J trimming: 3 bases; junction bases outside the gene matches: 7. The CDR3 loop spans 19 amino acids. CDR3 sequence (DNA): TGTGCCAGCAGTTACTCGAGACTAGCGGGGGGAGTTCACACCGGGGAGCTGTTTTTT. Its protein is CASSYSRLAGGVHTGELFF.

This clone occurred once. Written as DNA, the CDR3 is TGTGCCAGCAGTTACCAAGGGAGCGCCTTAGAGACCCAGTACTTC. Translated: CASSYQGSALETQYF. The rearrangement joins TRBV6-6 to TRBJ2-5, with a tentative D call TRBD2 (5 bases). The V gene's germline CDR1 is MNHNY and CDR2 SVGAGI (reference sequence). V was shortened by 2 bases and J by 4 bases, with 14 bases between the two germline ends. This CDR3 region has 15 residues.

The CDR3 sequence is CASSYGPGQAYF. The CDR3 nucleotides are TGTGCCAGCAGTTACGGGCCGGGACAGGCATATTTT. The V call is TRBV6-6, the J call TRBJ1-3, with 8 bases identical to TRBD1. There are 12 residues in the CDR3. From germline, CDR1 is MNHNY and CDR2 SVGAGI (reference sequence). The ends lost 2 bases at V and 15 bases at J; junction bases unmatched: 6.

This chain uses TRBV7-2 with TRBJ2-2, with 11 bases lining up with TRBD1. J was trimmed by 5 bases and V by 6 bases; bases with no gene match: 8. Germline CDR1 and CDR2: SGHTA and FQGNSA. CDR3 size: 16 residues. As DNA, the CDR3 is TGTGCCAGCAGGGGACCGGGACAGGGGGGAACCGGGGAGCTGTTTTTT. Protein: CASRGPGQGGTGELFF.

V is TRBV5-6 and J is TRBJ2-5, with 9 bases identical to TRBD2. Germline V gives CDR1 SGHDT, CDR2 YYEEEE. CDR3 length: 17 residues. V was clipped by 2 bases and J by 5 bases; unmatched bases: 13. The CDR3 DNA follows: TGTGCCAGCAGCTTACTAGCGGGTCGAGGTGATGGCGAGACCCAGTACTTC. This encodes CASSLLAGRGDGETQYF.